This TCR beta chain was identified during a study of cytomegalovirus exposure and HLA in healthy donors (dated by TCRdb to 2015 to 2018). Regarding the study in general: An earlier analysis of around 600 of the donors reported roughly 270 Gb of sequence data and 100 million to 130 million unique TCR beta sequences from approximately 180 million T cells. Roughly 310 gigabases of sequencing data and some 85 million unique TCR sequences were included in an early release covering about 700 HLA-typed donors. Of the roughly 400 genotyped donors, about 80% fell in the genetic ancestry cluster associated with self-reported Caucasian donors. The study aimed to test whether cataloging public T cell receptors could reveal signatures of past pathogen exposure. The study profiled the T cell repertoires of 550 to 700 subjects by immunosequencing and related them to cytomegalovirus serostatus. Along with the approximately 620-subject first cohort, a separate validation cohort of some 130 different subjects was used. To predict cytomegalovirus infection status, the study combined high-throughput TCR immunosequencing, statistical association of individual TCRs with disease status, and machine learning. To study patterns of TCR occurrence, a later analysis re-analyzed previously published TCR beta repertoires from around 670 donors and added high-resolution HLA genotyping. Rather than drawing on any new phenotypic data, the later analysis identified candidate immune exposures from TCR beta sequences and the way those sequences occurred across donors. In an earlier analysis of several hundred of the donors, high-throughput TCR beta sequencing was used to judge whether each TCR beta V gene segment behaved as functional or pseudogenic. Donor age, sex, ethnicity and CMV serostatus were compiled together with the repertoire data. Genome-wide SNP genotypes for about 60% of the roughly 670 donors were used in a later genetic analysis, which treated that subset as a discovery cohort. Every discovery cohort repertoire had been produced on one sequencing platform. Class I and class II HLA loci were covered by the typing at four-digit resolution. The number of donors typed differed by locus, with about 620-630 for A, B, C, DRB1 and DQB1, around 560 for DQA1, under 610 for DPA1, and approximately 470 for DPB1. Roughly 5 DR-DQ haplotypes were handled as single units for association and clustering because linkage in the cohort was strong. Among about 400 genotyped donors of the cohort, an average of around 250,000 unique TCR beta nucleotide sequences was sequenced per donor, of which approximately 18% were non-productive.

CDR1 and CDR2 (WSHSY, SAAADI) derive from the germline V gene. V trim: 4 bases; J trim: 4 bases; unmatched bases: 11. Counted from cysteine to phenylalanine, this CDR3 has 16 amino acids. CDR3 DNA only is kept here, 48 bases in frame from base 1. In its sample, this clone was seen once. Its specific antigen is unknown. Base qualities are not at hand, and no much larger clone is one base apart. Library creation used the immunoSEQ multiplex PCR assay. The multiplex PCR relied on a mix of 60 forward primers for TCR Vbeta segments and 13 reverse primers for TCR Jbeta segments. Amplification of the CDR3 region of rearranged TCR beta genes was performed with a multiplex PCR assay on genomic DNA. On the Illumina HiSeq System, the amplified TCR beta libraries were sequenced as 87-base-pair reads. The paper's processing steps were these. Across the 700 or so repertoires, a later analysis counted tens of millions of unique TCR beta chains, 9.5 million to 13 million of which were shared by at least two donors. A nearest-neighbor algorithm error-corrected the raw reads and collapsed the reads into unique sequences, merging closely related sequences to remove PCR and sequencing errors. V, D and J gene segments were assigned by aligning CDR3 sequences to IMGT reference sequences. For a sequence to be retained, at least a six-nucleotide match to both a V gene segment and a J gene segment was required. A rearrangement counted as productive if the CDR3 had no stop codons and remained in frame with V and J, and every other rearrangement counted as non-productive. Following IMGT convention, CDR3 was defined as the stretch from the second conserved V-encoded cysteine up to the conserved J-encoded phenylalanine. Sequences without an unambiguous match to a single V gene segment were excluded from the earlier analysis of approximately 560 of the donors. In an earlier analysis of about 590 of the donors, a V segment was called functional when productive rearrangements were above 56.7%, and segregating when the standard deviation between donors exceeded 5%. To diagnose cytomegalovirus status from the catalog of TCR beta chain sequences, a statistical classification framework was built. In a later analysis, V and J genes were assigned by comparing TCR nucleotide sequences against IMGT/GENE-DB human TR gene sequences. Using the TCRdist pipeline, a later analysis assigned CDR3 sequences along with most-parsimonious VDJ recombination scenarios. A later analysis defined each TCR beta chain by its CDR3 amino acid sequence plus V-gene family, and excluded reads lacking a unique V-gene family. To address suspected cross-contamination and a sequencing artifact, a later analysis removed approximately 600 highly shared, low-generation-probability nucleotide sequences. A later analysis calculated a clonal expansion index for each public chain from normalized within-repertoire ranks of inferred template counts. A later analysis computed generation probabilities with a VDJ recombination model fitted to out-of-frame rearrangements, and checked the results against IGoR. A later analysis scored TCR-TCR, TCR-HLA and TCR-CMV co-occurrence with hypergeometric tests, applying a repertoire-size bias correction to TCR pairs. In a later analysis, false discovery rates were estimated by permuting HLA or CMV assignments 20 times. A later analysis grouped co-occurring TCRs with DBSCAN, adding TCRdist sequence similarity when clustering within HLA-allele-positive subsets. Co-occurrence clustering excluded repertoires with fewer than 30,000 or more than 120,000 public chains, plus five with anomalous nucleotide sharing. TCRdb carries this immuneACCESS record with in-frame sequences only. Its versions omit some clonotypes, under half of them owing to an unresolved V gene in the studies checked, with the rest unexplained. V and J calls plus clone size are reproduced from that table; the DNA served to infer D and trimming. The sample table records some 210,000 clones; about 78% of these occur just once. 3% to 4.5% of the sample lies in the top ten.

Results and caveats for the whole study, not just this receptor: When HLA alleles, especially DR and DQ, strongly co-occurred, TCR associations were difficult to assign to individual alleles. In a later analysis, TCR association rates were found to vary across HLA loci, with the most associated TCRs seen for DRB1 alleles and the fewest for HLA-C alleles. Linkage disequilibrium might explain the correlated functional status among segregating V segments, but an unknown experimental factor could not be excluded. Compared with the approximately 600-donor mean, donors in an Asian-associated ancestry cluster had fewer N-insertions in productive TCRs, according to a later genetic analysis. Only TCR beta chains were sequenced in this cohort, and the absence of alpha or paired-chain data limited detectable features. HLA typing was unavailable for some donors at each locus, so association tests used only the typed subset. The sequencing pipeline was judged likely to have produced a cluster of highly shared sequence variants as a technical artifact. Most TCR sequences were observed very rarely across donors, whereas some public TCRs were present in many individuals. A later analysis associated roughly 17,000 TCR beta sequences with specific HLA alleles at a false discovery rate of 0.05. Most CMV-associated TCR beta chains appeared to be HLA-restricted in a later analysis, and the HLA associations seemed to be driven largely by CMV exposure. The only immune exposure information available for the cohort was CMV serostatus. A further reported finding was that TCR beta sequences accurately predicted the HLA-A and HLA-B alleles for most subjects in the first cohort. The authors suggested that the approach could potentially be generalized to other disease states and immunological phenotypes. In an earlier analysis of more than 450 of the donors, most TCR beta V segments were observed in productive rearrangements about 90% or about 30% of the time, broadly matching IMGT annotations. The study gave a list of 150 to 200 TCR beta chains associated with cytomegalovirus. Several of the top co-occurrence clusters appeared to be linked to parvovirus B19, influenza, CMV and Epstein-Barr virus, according to a later analysis. In a later analysis, HLA-associated TCR beta chains were found to be more clonally expanded and to have lower generation probabilities than equally common non-associated chains. Presence/absence analyses assumed roughly uniform sequencing depth across donors, an assumption that may not hold. In a later genetic analysis, a missense DCLRE1C variant was associated with V-gene and J-gene trimming of TCR beta chains, and the association was replicated in an independent cohort. Cytomegalovirus status was reported to be diagnosed by the classifier with high specificity and sensitivity in both the original and validation cohorts. Because the 87-base-pair reads could not distinguish some IMGT-functional V segments, including TRBV6-2 and TRBV6-3, those segments were excluded. In vitro tests confirmed that a few of the cytomegalovirus-associated TCR beta chains recognize cytomegalovirus antigens. Because counts were too low, about 15 rarely observed V segments, including chromosome 9 orphons, were left out of the earlier analysis of about 500 of the donors.

The cohort comprised some 680 healthy bone marrow donors. At the time of sampling, all cohort members were nominally healthy, though unrecorded immune exposures were likely present. The donor tested CMV seronegative and was one of the 352 seronegative cohort members. Every donor gave a peripheral blood sample, and the peripheral blood mononuclear cells from that sample were used for TCR beta sequencing. The Qiagen DNeasy Blood Extraction Kit was used to extract genomic DNA from the blood cell samples. The sample consisted of PBMCs. The receptor's source is a male donor in good health and CMV-seronegative. The rearrangement combines TRBV10-2 with TRBJ2-3; 7 central nucleotides agree with TRBD2. CDR3 protein: CASSGLRTRGADTQYF. DNA sequence: TGCGCCAGCAGTGGGCTGCGGACTAGAGGCGCAGATACGCAGTATTTT.